Shown below are 31 T cell receptor beta chains from a single sample sequenced in a study of CD8+ T cells in alopecia areata. Documented treatment: oral pan-JAK inhibitor, 5-10 mg twice daily. Following RNA extraction, reverse transcription yielded cDNA that acted as the sequencing template. Profiling relied on immunoSEQ multiplex PCR, and the TCRdb table lists in-frame clones only, not all of them. The table lists 150,000 to 200,000 clones, 55% to 75% of them singletons. This specimen was CD4+ T cells sorted from blood, taken at week 4, from a patient treated with tofacitinib. The receptors were sampled from a human donor with alopecia areata.

The rearrangement links TRBV29-1 to TRBJ2-5; TRBD1 aligns across 7 bases. With V trimmed by 4 bases and J by 2 bases, 7 bases remained unmatched. CDR1 and CDR2 from the germline V gene are SQVTM and ANQGSEA. The CDR3 covers 14 residues. The CDR3 region has the DNA TGCAGCGTTGGACAGGGCCGGTGGCAAGAGACCCAGTACTTC. This gives the protein CSVGQGRWQETQYF.

The chain has TRBV29-1 and TRBJ2-1, with 8 bases aligning to TRBD1. V shed 6 bases, J shed 9 bases, and the junction held 7 bases outside the gene matches. The CDR3 extends over 12 amino acids. Per germline, CDR1 SQVTM and CDR2 ANQGSEA. CDR3 in amino acids: CSVDRGFGEQFF. Here the CDR3 DNA reads TGCAGCGTAGACAGGGGTTTTGGTGAGCAGTTCTTC.

This clone has a single count. The chain employs TRBV7-8 and TRBJ1-5, with unresolved D. Deletions cut 3 bases from V and 6 bases from J, with 6 bases between. The V gene's germline CDR1 is SGHVS and CDR2 FQNEAQ. CDR3 size: 12 residues. CDR3 region: CASSLVGQPQHF. In DNA, the CDR3 is TGTGCCAGCAGCTTGGTAGGTCAGCCCCAGCATTTT.

The V call is TRBV29-1, the J call TRBJ2-1, with 12 bases that match TRBD2. From germline, CDR1 is SQVTM and CDR2 ANQGSEA. Trimming removed 4 bases from V and 6 bases from J; junction bases left unmatched: 13. CDR3 length equals 17 residues. The CDR3 DNA follows: TGCAGCGTTGTCGGCCTAGCGGGGGGGCGACGGGTCAATGAGCAGTTCTTC. It specifies CSVVGLAGGRRVNEQFF.

This chain connects TRBV29-1 to TRBJ1-2; TRBD1 agrees at 7 bases. The CDR3 is made up of 14 amino acids. Unmatched junction bases numbered 8, after V lost 4 bases and J lost 3 bases. Germline loops: CDR1 SQVTM, CDR2 ANQGSEA. The CDR3 region has the DNA TGCAGCGTTGTAGGTGCCAGGGGGGACTATGGCTACACCTTC. Protein product: CSVVGARGDYGYTF.

The gene calls are TRBV2 and TRBJ1-1; the D is unclear. CDR1 and CDR2 from the germline V gene are SNHLY and FYNNEI. Deletions cut 8 bases from V and 0 bases from J, with 7 bases between. The CDR3 loop spans 12 amino acids. CDR3 nucleotides: TGTGCCAGCGTGACCATGAACACTGAAGCTTTCTTT. This translates into CASVTMNTEAFF.

V is TRBV30 and J is TRBJ1-5; D is unclear. The CDR3 is 14 amino acids. V gave up 4 bases and J gave up 2 bases, with 12 bases separating them. Germline-derived CDR1 and CDR2 are GTSNPN and SVGIG (reference sequence). The CDR3 region has the DNA TGTGCCTGGACCCCACGGCCAGGCAATCAGCCCCAGCATTTT. This translates into CAWTPRPGNQPQHF. Based on the CDR3 plus reference TRBV30 and TRBJ1-5, the full variable domain is SQTIHQWPATLVQPVGSPLSLECTVEGTSNPNLYWYRQAAGRGLQLLFYSVGIGQISSEVPQNLSASRPQDRQFILSSKKLLLSDSGFYLCAWTPRPGNQPQHFGDGTRLSIL.

The chain combines TRBV27 with TRBJ2-4; D possibly matches TRBD1 or TRBD2 (5 bases each). The CDR3 sequence is 13 residues long. V shed 4 bases and J shed 8 bases, with 12 bases lying between them. Germline V gene data show CDR1 as MNHEY and CDR2 as SMNVEV (reference sequence). The CDR3 DNA reads as TGTGCCAGCAGTTCCGGGACCGGGCACATTCAGTACTTC. This gives the protein CASSSGTGHIQYF.

The V call is TRBV4-3, the J call TRBJ2-7; TRBD1 might be the D (5 bases). V gave up 6 bases and J gave up 4 bases, with 19 bases separating them. The CDR3 extends over 15 amino acids. Germline CDR1 and CDR2: LGHNA and YSLEER. This chain's CDR3 is CASSPTRVKRYEQYF. Here the CDR3 DNA reads TGCGCCAGCAGTCCAACCAGGGTTAAGAGGTACGAGCAGTACTTC.

V is TRBV6-5 and J is TRBJ1-1; no clear D. Germline CDR1 reads MNHEY; CDR2 reads SVGAGI. The CDR3 consists of 15 residues. V was clipped by 3 bases and J by 3 bases, with 14 bases between them. The CDR3 DNA reads TGTGCCAGCAGTTATGGGCGATTAGTGCACACTGAAGCTTTCTTT. Protein sequence: CASSYGRLVHTEAFF.

The chain couples TRBV5-1 to TRBJ1-2, with 8 positions matching TRBD1. The length of the CDR3 is 14 residues. The junction had 4 bases not matched to a gene; V was cut back by 1 base and J by 5 bases. Germline V lookup: CDR1 SGHRS, CDR2 YFSETQ. The CDR3 protein is CASSLPGGRYGYTF. The DNA of the CDR3 is TGCGCCAGCAGCTTGCCAGGGGGCCGTTATGGCTACACCTTC. Using reference TRBV5-1 and TRBJ1-2 for the parts outside the CDR3, the full variable domain is KAGVTQTPRYLIKTRGQQVTLSCSPISGHRSVSWYQQTPGQGLQFLFEYFSETQRNKGNFPGRFSGRQFSNSRSEMNVSTLELGDSALYLCASSLPGGRYGYTFGSGTRLTVV.

The chain links TRBV29-1 to TRBJ2-5; TRBD1 agrees at 11 bases. The CDR3 is 14 amino acids. CDR1 SQVTM and CDR2 ANQGSEA come from the germline V gene. The V and J ends lost 8 bases and 4 bases, in that order; junction bases with no gene match: 9. This CDR3 is CSTWTGGTGETQYF. CDR3 DNA: TGCAGCACCTGGACAGGGGGCACCGGAGAGACCCAGTACTTC.

The chain carries TRBV6-6 and TRBJ1-1; TRBD1 might be the D (5 bases). Germline V gene data show CDR1 as MNHNY and CDR2 as SVGAGI (reference sequence). The CDR3 sequence is 13 residues long. The germline V and J ends were trimmed by 7 bases and 4 bases, with 13 bases remaining between them. The CDR3 nucleotides read TGTGCCAGCACCATTCAGGGAGTCACTGAAGCTTTCTTT. It is translated as CASTIQGVTEAFF.

CDR3 sequence reads: CASSPRTSGGLDTQYF. The CDR3 DNA sequence: TGTGCCAGCAGCCCGAGGACTAGCGGGGGTTTAGATACGCAGTATTTT. The V gene is TRBV11-2, the J gene TRBJ2-3, with TRBD2 matching over 13 bases. V was pared by 5 bases and J by 5 bases, with 7 bases of the junction left unmatched. The V gene's germline CDR1 is SGHAT and CDR2 FQNNGV. The CDR3 has 16 amino acids.

In DNA form, the CDR3 reads TGCGCCAGCAGCCAAGATGGTAGGGAGACCCAGTACTTC. Its protein product is CASSQDGRETQYF. The chain combines TRBV4-1 with TRBJ2-5, with D unclear. Germline V gives CDR1 MGHRA, CDR2 YSYEKL. With 0 bases removed from V and 5 bases from J, the gap between germline ends came to 7 bases. CDR3 length equals 13 residues.

The chain couples TRBV29-1 to TRBJ1-1; TRBD1 is a possible D gene (6 bases). Germline V gene lookup returns CDR1 SQVTM and CDR2 ANQGSEA. This CDR3 has 16 residues. Trimming removed 6 bases at V and 0 bases at J, with 20 bases between. For the CDR3, the DNA is TGCAGCGTCGATGGTTGGGGTACAGGGATGAACACTGAAGCTTTCTTT. This encodes CSVDGWGTGMNTEAFF. Full variable domain (outside the CDR3, taken from reference TRBV29-1 and TRBJ1-1): SAVISQKPSRDICQRGTSLTIQCQVDSQVTMMFWYRQQPGQSLTLIATANQGSEATYESGFVIDKFPISRPNLTFSTLTVSNMSPEDSSIYLCSVDGWGTGMNTEAFFGQGTRLTVV.

The chain combines TRBV6-1 with TRBJ2-5, with 9 bases fitting TRBD2. CDR1 and CDR2 (germline): MNHNS, SASEGT. Trimming cost V 4 bases and J 2 bases; bases outside gene matches: 5. This CDR3 spans 15 amino acids. The CDR3 spells CASSGETSGQETQYF. Here the CDR3 DNA reads TGTGCCAGCAGTGGTGAGACTAGCGGACAAGAGACCCAGTACTTC.

V usage is TRBV29-1 and J usage is TRBJ1-4, with unresolved D. This CDR3 comprises 13 residues. The germline gives CDR1 SQVTM, CDR2 ANQGSEA. V was pared by 4 bases and J by 7 bases, with 13 bases between. The CDR3 bases are TGCAGCGTTGGGACTCAACGAGGTGAAAAACTGTTTTTT. It encodes CSVGTQRGEKLFF.

The J gene is TRBJ1-2, the V gene TRBV29-1, with TRBD1 as a possible D gene (5 bases). Germline CDR1 SQVTM, CDR2 ANQGSEA. This CDR3 contains 14 residues. V was trimmed by 0 bases and J by 5 bases, leaving 13 bases between them. The DNA for the CDR3 is TGCAGCGTTGAAGATCAGTTGGGACTTTATGGCTACACCTTC. Its protein is CSVEDQLGLYGYTF.

Worth noting for this clone: In the same sample, other DNA sequences code for this CDR3. The chain carries TRBV7-9 and TRBJ2-5; perhaps D is TRBD1 or TRBD2 (5 bases each). The germline gives CDR1 SEHNR, CDR2 FQNEAQ (reference sequence). V shed 2 bases and J shed 5 bases, with 9 bases lying between them. The CDR3 is 13 amino acids. The CDR3 is CASSLSGSETQYF. As DNA, the CDR3 is TGTGCCAGCAGCTTATCAGGGAGCGAGACCCAGTACTTC.

The V gene is TRBV5-6, the J gene TRBJ1-1; 10 nucleotides match TRBD1. The CDR3 has 16 residues. The germline V gene has CDR1 SGHDT and CDR2 YYEEEE. Losses at the gene ends were 4 bases for V and 1 base for J; bases not matched to a gene: 7. CDR3 loop: CASSAGTGASNTEAFF. CDR3 coding DNA: TGTGCCAGCAGCGCCGGGACAGGGGCTTCGAACACTGAAGCTTTCTTT.

V and J are TRBV5-1 and TRBJ1-1; D is uncertain. The CDR3 is 15 residues long. V shed 4 bases and J shed 1 base, with 14 bases lying between them. Germline V lookup: CDR1 SGHRS, CDR2 YFSETQ. Written as DNA, the CDR3 is TGCGCCAGCAGCCCACCCTCGCGAGGGAACACTGAAGCTTTCTTT. Its translation: CASSPPSRGNTEAFF.

The V call is TRBV7-9, the J call TRBJ2-3; 11 bases line up with TRBD2. There are 16 residues in the CDR3. Germline V gives CDR1 SEHNR, CDR2 FQNEAQ (reference sequence). Losses at the gene ends were 0 bases for V and 2 bases for J; bases not matched to a gene: 1. The CDR3 DNA reads as TGTGCCAGCAGCTTAGCTAGCGGGGGGGCCACAGATACGCAGTATTTT. Translated, it gives CASSLASGGATDTQYF.

Notes on this clone: This specimen includes other DNA sequences encoding the same CDR3. The CDR3 loop is CASSRGETQYF. The CDR3, as DNA: TGTGCCAGCTCACGTGGAGAGACCCAGTACTTC. This chain connects TRBV18 to TRBJ2-5; D is undetermined. This CDR3 is built from 11 residues. Trimming stripped 4 bases from V and 4 bases from J, with 4 bases between. The germline V gene encodes CDR1 KGHSH and CDR2 LQKENI.

The chain carries TRBV29-1 and TRBJ2-1; the match to TRBD2 covers 9 bases. Germline CDR1 and CDR2: SQVTM and ANQGSEA. The CDR3 is 16 residues long. V trimming: 3 bases; J trimming: 4 bases; junction bases outside the gene matches: 10. The CDR3 DNA is TGCAGCGTTGAGTGGCGGCGGCTAGCGGGGTACAATGAGCAGTTCTTC. Translated, it gives CSVEWRRLAGYNEQFF.

The chain uses TRBV4-3 and TRBJ1-1; D is unresolved. The CDR3 length is 15 residues. Between the trimmed V and J ends, which lost 0 bases and 2 bases, there was a span of 10 bases. Germline V gene lookup returns CDR1 LGHNA and CDR2 YSLEER. The CDR3 protein is CASSQEVGYNTEAFF. CDR3 nucleotide sequence: TGCGCCAGCAGCCAAGAAGTCGGGTATAACACTGAAGCTTTCTTT.

The chain joins TRBV2 to TRBJ1-1, with D uncertain. The germline V gene has CDR1 SNHLY and CDR2 FYNNEI. V was shortened by 8 bases and J by 3 bases, with 7 bases between the two germline ends. This CDR3 spans 11 amino acids. In DNA, the CDR3 is TGTGCCAGCGGCGGGCACACTGAAGCTTTCTTT. It is translated as CASGGHTEAFF.

The rearrangement joins TRBV30 to TRBJ1-1, with 8 bases aligning to TRBD1. From germline, CDR1 is GTSNPN and CDR2 SVGIG (reference sequence). Losses at the gene ends were 5 bases for V and 1 base for J; bases not matched to a gene: 0. This CDR3 has 12 residues. DNA of the CDR3: TGTGCCTGGGACAGGGGGAACACTGAAGCTTTCTTT. This gives the protein CAWDRGNTEAFF.

The V call is TRBV30, the J call TRBJ1-2; a weak D match, TRBD1 (6 bases). The germline CDR1 and CDR2 sequences are GTSNPN and SVGIG (reference sequence). This CDR3 contains 15 residues. The ends were cut back, 0 bases at V and 3 bases at J, with 14 bases in the middle. CDR3 coding DNA: TGTGCCTGGAGTGTCAAAAGGGGGGTCGACTATGGCTACACCTTC. Protein: CAWSVKRGVDYGYTF.

The rearrangement joins TRBV30 to TRBJ2-1; D is undetermined. Trimming took off 0 bases at V and 0 bases at J, with 9 bases between the two ends. The CDR3 sequence is 15 residues long. Germline loops: CDR1 GTSNPN, CDR2 SVGIG (reference sequence). The CDR3 sequence: CAWSVSSSSYNEQFF. The CDR3 nucleotides read TGTGCCTGGAGTGTTTCCTCCAGCTCCTACAATGAGCAGTTCTTC. The full variable domain, rest sourced from reference TRBV30 and TRBJ2-1, is SQTIHQWPATLVQPVGSPLSLECTVEGTSNPNLYWYRQAAGRGLQLLFYSVGIGQISSEVPQNLSASRPQDRQFILSSKKLLLSDSGFYLCAWSVSSSSYNEQFFGPGTRLTVL.

The rearrangement uses TRBV7-8 and TRBJ2-3; no definite D call. This CDR3 region has 14 residues. V was clipped by 3 bases and J by 2 bases, with 9 bases between them. Germline V CDR1 and CDR2: SGHVS, FQNEAQ. CDR3 region: CASSFGDPTDTQYF. As DNA, the CDR3 is TGTGCCAGCAGCTTTGGGGATCCCACAGATACGCAGTATTTT.